A single sample is the source of the 4 T cell receptor beta chains below, sequenced in a study of blood T cell repertoires in COVID-19. Sequenced by immunoSEQ multiplex PCR; TCRdb stores in-frame clones only, minus some. The sample shows approximately 16,000 clones, 70% to 90% of them seen only once. Sequencing was performed on peripheral blood. Every receptor here comes from a human donor in a cohort sampled during active COVID-19.

As regards this clone: Other DNA sequences in the sample encode the same CDR3. The chain is built from TRBV7-9 and TRBJ2-1; no firm D call. The CDR3 loop spans 15 amino acids. V lost 2 bases and J 0 bases, leaving 8 bases between the germline ends. The V gene's germline CDR1 is SEHNR and CDR2 FQNEAQ (reference sequence). CDR3 nucleotide sequence: TGTGCCAGCAGCTTATCTGAGAGCTCCTACAATGAGCAGTTCTTC. Its protein product is CASSLSESSYNEQFF.

The rearrangement joins TRBV11-1 to TRBJ2-7, with TRBD1 matching over 9 bases. The CDR3 is 15 amino acids. The germline gives CDR1 SGHAT, CDR2 FQDESV (reference sequence). Trimming cost V 6 bases and J 3 bases; bases outside gene matches: 9. CDR3 sequence reads: CASSRTGTGIYEQYF. The CDR3 nucleotides read TGTGCCAGCAGTCGCACCGGGACAGGGATCTACGAGCAGTACTTC.

This chain uses TRBV30 with TRBJ1-3, with a possible D match to TRBD1 (6 bases). The CDR3 sequence is 16 residues long. V gave up 0 bases and J gave up 4 bases, with 16 bases separating them. Looked up from germline, CDR1 is GTSNPN and CDR2 is SVGIG (reference sequence). The CDR3 spells CAWSVSLGGLGNTIYF. The CDR3 coding sequence is TGTGCCTGGAGTGTAAGCCTCGGGGGGCTCGGAAACACCATATATTTT.

The chain has TRBV7-2 and TRBJ2-3; TRBD2 matches 8 bases. CDR1 and CDR2 (germline): SGHTA, FQGNSA. V dropped 2 bases and J dropped 4; count of bases not matched to a gene: 11. This CDR3 has 17 residues. CDR3: CASSLTPAGGLADTQYF. Written as DNA, the CDR3 is TGTGCCAGCAGCTTAACTCCGGCGGGGGGCCTTGCAGATACGCAGTATTTT. Full variable domain (remainder filled in from reference TRBV7-2 and TRBJ2-3): GAGVSQSPSNKVTEKGKDVELRCDPISGHTALYWYRQSLGQGLEFLIYFQGNSAPDKSGLPSDRFSAERTGGSVSTLTIQRTQQEDSAVYLCASSLTPAGGLADTQYFGPGTRLTVL.